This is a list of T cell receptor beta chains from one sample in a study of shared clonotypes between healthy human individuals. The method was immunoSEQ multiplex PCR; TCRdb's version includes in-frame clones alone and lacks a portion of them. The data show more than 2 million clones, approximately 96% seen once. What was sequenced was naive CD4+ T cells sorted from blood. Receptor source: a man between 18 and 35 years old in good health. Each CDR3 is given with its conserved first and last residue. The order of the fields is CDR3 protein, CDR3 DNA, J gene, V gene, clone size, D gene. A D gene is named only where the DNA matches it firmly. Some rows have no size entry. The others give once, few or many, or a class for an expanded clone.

CDR3 protein: CASSLGTGDTEAFF
CDR3 DNA: TGCGCCAGCAGCCTGGGGACAGGGGACACTGAAGCTTTCTTT
J gene: TRBJ1-1
V gene: TRBV5-1
clone size: NA
D gene: TRBD1

CDR3 protein: CASSEGQGPGTDTQYF
CDR3 DNA: TGTGCCAGCAGTGAAGGACAGGGCCCAGGCACAGATACGCAGTATTTT
J gene: TRBJ2-3
V gene: TRBV6-1
clone size: NA
D gene: TRBD1

CDR3 protein: CASSPGVIINYGYTF
CDR3 DNA: TGTGCCAGCTCACCAGGGGTGATAATTAACTATGGCTACACCTTC
J gene: TRBJ1-2
V gene: TRBV18
clone size: NA
D gene: NA

CDR3 protein: CASSMGLSTDTQYF
CDR3 DNA: TGTGCCAGCAGCATGGGACTATCGACAGATACGCAGTATTTT
J gene: TRBJ2-3
V gene: TRBV7-6
clone size: NA
D gene: TRBD2

CDR3 protein: CASRYLGQGNSPLHF
CDR3 DNA: TGTGCCAGCAGGTACCTGGGACAGGGCAATTCACCCCTCCACTTT
J gene: TRBJ1-6
V gene: TRBV6-6
clone size: NA
D gene: TRBD1

CDR3 protein: CASSVRQAENIQYF
CDR3 DNA: TGTGCCAGCAGTGTGAGGCAGGCCGAAAACATTCAGTACTTC
J gene: TRBJ2-4
V gene: TRBV5-4
clone size: NA
D gene: NA

CDR3 protein: CASSQRWGTGPSPLHF
CDR3 DNA: TGTGCCAGCAGCCAACGTTGGGGGACAGGGCCTTCACCCCTCCACTTT
J gene: TRBJ1-6
V gene: TRBV14
clone size: NA
D gene: TRBD1

CDR3 protein: CASSTGTGIRPQHF
CDR3 DNA: TGTGCCAGCAGTACCGGGACAGGGATCCGGCCCCAGCATTTT
J gene: TRBJ1-5
V gene: TRBV2
clone size: NA
D gene: TRBD1

CDR3 protein: CASSFFGAAGYEQYF
CDR3 DNA: TGTGCCAGCAGCTTCTTTGGGGCCGCGGGCTACGAGCAGTACTTC
J gene: TRBJ2-7
V gene: TRBV5-4
clone size: NA
D gene: NA

CDR3 protein: CASSLGGPLFLAKNIQYF
CDR3 DNA: TGTGCCAGCAGTTTAGGGGGTCCCCTATTTCTGGCCAAAAACATTCAGTACTTC
J gene: TRBJ2-4
V gene: TRBV27
clone size: once
D gene: NA

CDR3 protein: CASSQEGSIYF
CDR3 DNA: TGTGCCAGCAGTCAAGAGGGGTCCATATATTTT
J gene: TRBJ1-3
V gene: TRBV2
clone size: few
D gene: NA

CDR3 protein: CASSQLLGEGATDTQYF
CDR3 DNA: TGCGCCAGCAGCCAGTTGTTGGGGGAGGGAGCTACAGATACGCAGTATTTT
J gene: TRBJ2-3
V gene: TRBV4-1
clone size: NA
D gene: TRBD2

CDR3 protein: CASSGGVGNEQFF
CDR3 DNA: TGTGCCAGTTCAGGGGGCGTCGGGAATGAGCAGTTCTTC
J gene: TRBJ2-1
V gene: TRBV11-2
clone size: NA
D gene: TRBD1

CDR3 protein: CASSLEGLTEAFF
CDR3 DNA: TGCGCCAGCAGCTTGGAAGGGTTGACTGAAGCTTTCTTT
J gene: TRBJ1-1
V gene: TRBV5-1
clone size: NA
D gene: NA

CDR3 protein: CACKYGQLYNSPLHF
CDR3 DNA: TGTGCCTGTAAATACGGACAGTTATATAATTCACCCCTCCACTTT
J gene: TRBJ1-6
V gene: TRBV19
clone size: NA
D gene: NA

CDR3 protein: CASSLVGTGTKWYEQYF
CDR3 DNA: TGCGCCAGCAGCTTGGTTGGGACAGGGACGAAATGGTACGAGCAGTACTTC
J gene: TRBJ2-7
V gene: TRBV5-1
clone size: NA
D gene: TRBD1

CDR3 protein: CASSSNTGSNQPQHF
CDR3 DNA: TGTGCCAGCAGCTCTAACACAGGGTCAAATCAGCCCCAGCATTTT
J gene: TRBJ1-5
V gene: TRBV7-9
clone size: once
D gene: NA

CDR3 protein: CASSEGLPIQETQYF
CDR3 DNA: TGTGCCAGCAGCGAGGGACTCCCGATACAAGAGACCCAGTACTTC
J gene: TRBJ2-5
V gene: TRBV7-3
clone size: NA
D gene: NA

CDR3 protein: CASSQDGAEGSHTEAFF
CDR3 DNA: TGCGCCAGCAGCCAAGATGGGGCAGAGGGGTCACACACTGAAGCTTTCTTT
J gene: TRBJ1-1
V gene: TRBV4-1
clone size: NA
D gene: NA

CDR3 protein: CASRGEKLFF
CDR3 DNA: TGTGCCAGCAGAGGTGAAAAACTGTTTTTT
J gene: TRBJ1-4
V gene: TRBV6-6
clone size: NA
D gene: NA

CDR3 protein: CASRGLGDRTNTEAFF
CDR3 DNA: TGTGCCAGCAGGGGATTGGGGGACAGGACGAACACTGAAGCTTTCTTT
J gene: TRBJ1-1
V gene: TRBV2
clone size: NA
D gene: TRBD1

CDR3 protein: CASSDRQGAYEQYF
CDR3 DNA: TGTGCCAGCAGTGACCGACAGGGGGCCTACGAGCAGTACTTC
J gene: TRBJ2-7
V gene: TRBV6-6
clone size: NA
D gene: TRBD1

CDR3 protein: CAWRETGPGYTF
CDR3 DNA: TGTGCCTGGAGGGAAACAGGGCCCGGCTACACCTTC
J gene: TRBJ1-2
V gene: TRBV30
clone size: NA
D gene: NA

CDR3 protein: CASSSRTGIAFF
CDR3 DNA: TGTGCCAGCAGTTCCCGGACAGGGATTGCTTTCTTT
J gene: TRBJ1-1
V gene: TRBV6-5
clone size: once
D gene: TRBD1

CDR3 protein: CASSQDGQGNQPQHF
CDR3 DNA: TGCGCCAGCAGCCAAGATGGACAGGGGAATCAGCCCCAGCATTTT
J gene: TRBJ1-5
V gene: TRBV4-1
clone size: NA
D gene: TRBD1

CDR3 protein: CAWSGTYTEAFF
CDR3 DNA: TGTGCCTGGAGTGGTACATACACTGAAGCTTTCTTT
J gene: TRBJ1-1
V gene: TRBV30
clone size: few
D gene: NA

CDR3 protein: CASSSTGYFSGPNYGYTF
CDR3 DNA: TGTGCCAGCAGCTCGACAGGGTATTTCTCCGGGCCTAACTATGGCTACACCTTC
J gene: TRBJ1-2
V gene: TRBV7-2
clone size: NA
D gene: TRBD1

CDR3 protein: CASSEDGQLKAFF
CDR3 DNA: TGTGCCAGCAGTGAAGACGGCCAGCTTAAGGCTTTCTTT
J gene: TRBJ1-1
V gene: TRBV6-1
clone size: NA
D gene: NA

CDR3 protein: CASSAVYNEQFF
CDR3 DNA: TGTGCCAGCAGCGCAGTTTACAATGAGCAGTTCTTC
J gene: TRBJ2-1
V gene: TRBV7-8
clone size: NA
D gene: NA

CDR3 protein: CASSVSTDTQYF
CDR3 DNA: TGTGCCAGCAGCGTTAGCACAGATACGCAGTATTTT
J gene: TRBJ2-3
V gene: TRBV9
clone size: NA
D gene: NA

CDR3 protein: CAISDGSSSTDTQYF
CDR3 DNA: TGTGCCATCAGTGACGGGTCATCTAGCACAGATACGCAGTATTTT
J gene: TRBJ2-3
V gene: TRBV10-3
clone size: NA
D gene: NA

CDR3 protein: CSVEGPGANVLTF
CDR3 DNA: TGCAGCGTTGAGGGTCCCGGGGCCAACGTCCTGACTTTC
J gene: TRBJ2-6
V gene: TRBV29-1
clone size: NA
D gene: NA

CDR3 protein: CASRGRLAGGHSSYEQYF
CDR3 DNA: TGTGCCAGCAGAGGGAGACTAGCGGGAGGCCATAGCTCCTACGAGCAGTACTTC
J gene: TRBJ2-7
V gene: TRBV2
clone size: NA
D gene: TRBD2

CDR3 protein: CASRRDSLNEKLFF
CDR3 DNA: TGTGCCAGCAGGAGGGACAGCCTTAATGAAAAACTGTTTTTT
J gene: TRBJ1-4
V gene: TRBV2
clone size: NA
D gene: TRBD1

CDR3 protein: CASSIGRSNSNQPQHF
CDR3 DNA: TGTGCCAGTAGTATAGGCAGGTCTAATAGCAATCAGCCCCAGCATTTT
J gene: TRBJ1-5
V gene: TRBV19
clone size: NA
D gene: NA

CDR3 protein: CAWSGTGGDQPQHF
CDR3 DNA: TGTGCCTGGAGCGGGACAGGGGGGGATCAGCCCCAGCATTTT
J gene: TRBJ1-5
V gene: TRBV30
clone size: NA
D gene: TRBD1

CDR3 protein: CASSLQGYEQYF
CDR3 DNA: TGTGCCAGCAGCTTACAGGGCTACGAGCAGTACTTC
J gene: TRBJ2-7
V gene: TRBV7-8
clone size: few
D gene: NA

CDR3 protein: CASSLGGGTGELFF
CDR3 DNA: TGCGCCAGCAGCTTGGGTGGGGGCACCGGGGAGCTGTTTTTT
J gene: TRBJ2-2
V gene: TRBV5-1
clone size: NA
D gene: NA

CDR3 protein: CASSYGHSGSYEQYF
CDR3 DNA: TGTGCCAGCAGTTACGGCCACTCAGGGTCCTACGAGCAGTACTTC
J gene: TRBJ2-7
V gene: TRBV6-5
clone size: once
D gene: NA

CDR3 protein: CSGAKDTDTQYF
CDR3 DNA: TGCAGCGGGGCTAAAGATACAGATACGCAGTATTTT
J gene: TRBJ2-3
V gene: TRBV29-1
clone size: NA
D gene: NA

CDR3 protein: CASSSGDRRTYEQYF
CDR3 DNA: TGTGCCAGCAGCTCCGGGGACAGGAGAACCTACGAGCAGTACTTC
J gene: TRBJ2-7
V gene: TRBV5-6
clone size: NA
D gene: TRBD1

CDR3 protein: CASSVGLASGDEQYF
CDR3 DNA: TGTGCCAGCAGCGTAGGACTAGCCTCCGGGGACGAGCAGTACTTC
J gene: TRBJ2-7
V gene: TRBV9
clone size: NA
D gene: TRBD2

CDR3 protein: CSADPGHHF
CDR3 DNA: TGCAGTGCCGACCCGGGCCACCACTTT
J gene: TRBJ1-6
V gene: TRBV20-1
clone size: NA
D gene: NA

CDR3 protein: CASSLDRTTGDTEAFF
CDR3 DNA: TGTGCCAGCAGCTTAGACAGGACGACAGGGGACACTGAAGCTTTCTTT
J gene: TRBJ1-1
V gene: TRBV11-2
clone size: NA
D gene: TRBD1

CDR3 protein: CASSFPSSSYEQYF
CDR3 DNA: TGTGCCAGCAGCTTCCCCTCGTCATCCTACGAGCAGTACTTC
J gene: TRBJ2-7
V gene: TRBV7-2
clone size: NA
D gene: NA

CDR3 protein: CASNPSGTNEQYF
CDR3 DNA: TGTGCCAGCAACCCAAGTGGGACGAACGAGCAGTACTTC
J gene: TRBJ2-7
V gene: TRBV7-9
clone size: NA
D gene: NA

CDR3 protein: CASSLGDREGETQYF
CDR3 DNA: TGTGCCAGCAGCTTAGGGGACAGGGAGGGAGAGACCCAGTACTTC
J gene: TRBJ2-5
V gene: TRBV7-9
clone size: NA
D gene: TRBD1

CDR3 protein: CASSLDREDGYTF
CDR3 DNA: TGCGCCAGCAGCTTGGACAGGGAGGATGGCTACACCTTC
J gene: TRBJ1-2
V gene: TRBV5-1
clone size: NA
D gene: NA

CDR3 protein: CAWSAGTSIKETQYF
CDR3 DNA: TGTGCCTGGAGCGCAGGGACTAGCATTAAAGAGACCCAGTACTTC
J gene: TRBJ2-5
V gene: TRBV30
clone size: NA
D gene: TRBD2

CDR3 protein: CASRGDSANTGELFF
CDR3 DNA: TGTGCCAGCCGGGGAGACAGCGCGAACACCGGGGAGCTGTTTTTT
J gene: TRBJ2-2
V gene: TRBV6-1
clone size: NA
D gene: NA

CDR3 protein: CASKMNTEAFF
CDR3 DNA: TGTGCCAGTAAAATGAACACTGAAGCTTTCTTT
J gene: TRBJ1-1
V gene: TRBV19
clone size: NA
D gene: NA

CDR3 protein: CASRRNGDTEAFF
CDR3 DNA: TGTGCCAGCAGGCGGAATGGGGACACTGAAGCTTTCTTT
J gene: TRBJ1-1
V gene: TRBV11-1
clone size: once
D gene: NA

CDR3 protein: CASSLLGSGANVLTF
CDR3 DNA: TGTGCCAGCAGCTTGTTGGGCTCTGGGGCCAACGTCCTGACTTTC
J gene: TRBJ2-6
V gene: TRBV5-6
clone size: NA
D gene: NA

CDR3 protein: CASSLVGDNQPQHF
CDR3 DNA: TGTGCCAGCAGCCTGGTCGGGGACAATCAGCCCCAGCATTTT
J gene: TRBJ1-5
V gene: TRBV7-9
clone size: NA
D gene: NA